The next 9 T cell receptor beta chains were all read from a single sample in a study of somatic mutations in cytotoxic T cells in rheumatoid arthritis. Repertoires were generated with immunoSEQ multiplex PCR, while TCRdb's copy carries only in-frame clones and drops some. Among 14,000 or so clones, less than 85% were seen once, and the ten largest hold more than 13%. Specimen: CD8+ T cells sorted from blood. All receptors derive from an adult with rheumatoid arthritis.

This clone was seen a few times. This rearrangement joins TRBV6-4 to TRBJ2-3; tentatively, D is TRBD2 (6 bases). The germline V gene has CDR1 MRHNA and CDR2 SNTAGT. This CDR3 is 15 amino acids long. Trimming pared 2 bases from V and 0 bases from J, leaving 9 bases between. The CDR3: CASSDRAGSTDTQYF. In nucleotides, the CDR3 is TGTGCCAGCAGTGACAGGGCGGGAAGCACAGATACGCAGTATTTT.

This sequence joins TRBV4-2 and TRBJ2-4; 7 bases are shared with TRBD2. In germline, CDR1 is LGHNA, CDR2 YNFKEQ. Trimming at V came to 0 bases and at J to 0 bases, leaving 5 bases not matched to a gene. The CDR3 runs 17 residues. The CDR3 loop is CASSQDGGEQAKNIQYF. The CDR3, as DNA: TGTGCCAGCAGCCAAGATGGGGGGGAGCAAGCCAAAAACATTCAGTACTTC.

The chain combines TRBV13 with TRBJ2-1; TRBD2 is a possible D gene (6 bases). V dropped 5 bases and J dropped 6 bases, with 20 bases sitting between them. The CDR3 runs to 16 residues. Germline CDR1 reads PRHDT; CDR2 reads FYEKMQ (reference sequence). Here the CDR3 reads CASSPSPPGALNEQFF. The CDR3 region has the DNA TGTGCCAGCAGCCCTTCTCCTCCGGGAGCTCTCAATGAGCAGTTCTTC.

In this sample, this clone turned up a few times. CDR3 DNA sequence: TGCGCCAGCAGAATTGGGGGAAACACTGAAGCTTTCTTT. Amino acid sequence: CASRIGGNTEAFF. V usage is TRBV4-1 and J usage is TRBJ1-1; D is perhaps TRBD1 (5 bases). V lost 6 bases to trimming and J lost 2 bases, with 10 bases between them. The V gene's germline CDR1 is MGHRA and CDR2 YSYEKL. This CDR3 has 13 amino acids.

The rearrangement joins TRBV15 to TRBJ2-7, with no clear D. CDR1 is LNHNV, CDR2 YYDKDF, per germline (reference sequence). V lost 5 bases, J lost 2 bases, and 13 bases lay in between. The CDR3 length is 14 residues. CDR3 loop: CATSPSLGTYEQYF. The CDR3 DNA sequence: TGTGCCACCAGCCCATCCTTGGGTACCTACGAGCAGTACTTC.

In DNA form, the CDR3 reads TGTGCCACCTCAAATGGGGATACGCAGTATTTT. It specifies CATSNGDTQYF. The genes are TRBV6-1 and TRBJ2-3; D not certain. The V gene lost 10 bases and the J gene lost 6 bases, with 11 bases spanning the gap. The CDR3 spans 11 residues. CDR1 and CDR2 (germline): MNHNS, SASEGT.

The V gene is TRBV7-9, the J gene TRBJ2-5, with TRBD1 identical over 8 bases. The last part of the DNA fits TRBJ2-7 better; the J call may be wrong. The CDR3 is 14 residues long. CDR1 is SEHNR and CDR2 is FQNEAQ in the germline V gene (reference sequence). This CDR3 is CASTRTGRTYEQYF. The CDR3 coding sequence is TGTGCCAGCACAAGGACAGGGAGAACCTACGAGCAGTACTTC.

This clone was observed once. The chain uses TRBV11-2 and TRBJ2-1; possibly TRBD2 for D (5 bases). V lost 5 bases, J lost 8 bases, and 10 bases lay in between. The germline V gene has CDR1 SGHAT and CDR2 FQNNGV. There are 12 residues in the CDR3. CDR3 sequence reads: CASSRAGDEQFF. As DNA, the CDR3 is TGTGCCAGCAGCCGGGCGGGTGATGAGCAGTTCTTC.

The rearrangement links TRBV11-1 to TRBJ1-1, with unresolved D. Germline V gene data show CDR1 as SGHAT and CDR2 as FQDESV (reference sequence). The CDR3 is 12 residues long. With 11 bases removed from V and 2 bases from J, the gap between germline ends came to 12 bases. The CDR3 loop is CADRPHNTEAFF. CDR3 nucleotides: TGTGCCGACCGACCGCATAACACTGAAGCTTTCTTT.